One sample yielded the 9 T cell receptor beta chains listed below, sequenced in a study of cytomegalovirus exposure and HLA in healthy donors. Amplification used 60 Vbeta primers and 13 Jbeta primers. Using immunoSEQ multiplex PCR, the repertoire was profiled, and TCRdb retains in-frame clones only, with some absent. The sample consists of 190,000 or so clones, roughly 77% of them appearing once. The material sequenced was PBMCs. These receptors all stem from a male donor in good health and CMV-seropositive.

This clone is a singleton in its sample. V gene TRBV6-5 combines with J gene TRBJ2-7, with TRBD2 matching 9 bases. Germline trimming cut 5 bases from V and 5 bases from J; bases unmatched to any gene: 10. The CDR3 totals 15 residues. Per the germline V gene, CDR1 is MNHEY and CDR2 is SVGAGI. CDR3 sequence (DNA): TGTGCCAGCAGTACTCGGAGTAGCGGGAGCCACGAGCAGTACTTC. This translates into CASSTRSSGSHEQYF.

This clone was seen just once. The chain carries TRBV5-5 and TRBJ2-7; D is unclear. This CDR3 is 14 amino acids long. CDR1 SGHKS and CDR2 YYEKEE come from the germline V gene (reference sequence). V shed 6 bases and J shed 2 bases, with 15 bases lying between them. CDR3 in DNA: TGTGCCAGCAAAATGCAGTCCCAAACCTACGAGCAGTACTTC. Translation: CASKMQSQTYEQYF.

The chain employs TRBV4-1 and TRBJ1-2; 8 nucleotides agree with TRBD1. The CDR3 is 13 residues long. The germline V gene has CDR1 MGHRA and CDR2 YSYEKL. J was trimmed by 8 bases and V by 4 bases; bases with no gene match: 6. This chain's CDR3 is CASSPDRGSGYTF. CDR3 nucleotides: TGCGCCAGCAGCCCCGACAGGGGATCAGGCTACACCTTC.

The V and J genes are TRBV7-2 and TRBJ2-6; TRBD1 matches 9 bases. V shed 5 bases and J 2 bases; nucleotides not matched to a gene: 4. Germline V gene data show CDR1 as SGHTA and CDR2 as FQGNSA. This CDR3 spans 16 amino acids. This chain's CDR3 is CASSPGQGTGANVLTF. CDR3 DNA: TGTGCCAGCAGCCCCGGACAGGGGACTGGGGCCAACGTCCTGACTTTC.

The chain is built from TRBV5-1 and TRBJ2-1, with TRBD1 identical over 9 bases. Trimming cost V 3 bases and J 10 bases; bases outside gene matches: 14. This CDR3 is 16 amino acids long. From germline, CDR1 is SGHRS and CDR2 YFSETQ. The CDR3 protein is CASSSAPGQGVGEQFF. The CDR3 region has the DNA TGCGCCAGCAGCTCCGCCCCGGGACAGGGAGTGGGCGAGCAGTTCTTC.

The chain carries TRBV7-8 and TRBJ2-4; TRBD1 matches 7 bases. CDR1 and CDR2 (germline): SGHVS, FQNEAQ. The V segment lost 1 base and the J segment 6 bases; nucleotides outside the gene matches: 3. The CDR3 length is 14 residues. The CDR3 DNA sequence: TGTGCCAGCAGCTTAGACGCAGGGGGAAACATTCAGTACTTC. Translating gives CASSLDAGGNIQYF.

V gene TRBV27 combines with J gene TRBJ1-1; D unclear. Germline V CDR1 and CDR2: MNHEY, SMNVEV (reference sequence). There are 15 residues in the CDR3. V dropped 6 bases and J dropped 4 bases, with 18 bases sitting between them. CDR3 residues: CASRAGSAVRTEAFF. The CDR3, as DNA: TGTGCCAGCAGGGCGGGGAGCGCGGTACGCACTGAAGCTTTCTTT.

The chain recombines TRBV4-3 with TRBJ1-1; D call uncertain. The CDR3 has 13 residues. Trimming cost V 3 bases and J 5 bases, with 10 bases left between them. The germline CDR1 and CDR2 sequences are LGHNA and YSLEER. CDR3 in amino acids: CASSQTRRTEAFF. The CDR3 DNA reads TGCGCCAGCAGCCAGACCCGGAGGACTGAAGCTTTCTTT.

V usage is TRBV6-5 and J usage is TRBJ2-7; the D gene is possibly TRBD2 (5 bases). Germline V gives CDR1 MNHEY, CDR2 SVGAGI. Between the trimmed V and J ends, which lost 2 bases and 7 bases, there was a span of 9 bases. The CDR3 runs to 12 residues. The CDR3 loop reads CASSYASGEQYF. Here the CDR3 DNA reads TGTGCCAGCAGTTACGCCAGCGGAGAGCAGTACTTC.